Listed below are T cell receptor beta chains from one sample, sequenced in a study of blood T cell repertoires in COVID-19. The protocol was immunoSEQ multiplex PCR, while the TCRdb copy is restricted to in-frame clones and leaves out a portion. The table includes a few hundred thousand clones, 84% detected once. The sample was PBMCs or T cells enriched from blood (not recorded which). Source of these receptors: a woman in her 40s who had recovered from COVID-19. The CDR3 runs from the conserved cysteine through the conserved F or W. A D gene is named only where the DNA matches it firmly. Size tells how often a clone was seen (once, few, many) or the class of an expanded clone, and some rows leave it out.

clone_size	j_call	v_call	d_call	cdr3_aa	cdr3_nt
NA	TRBJ2-3	TRBV24-1	NA	CATSDAVVDTQYF	TGTGCCACCAGTGACGCGGTCGTAGATACGCAGTATTTT
NA	TRBJ2-3	TRBV2	NA	CASSEWVAGDTQYF	TGTGCCAGCAGTGAGTGGGTAGCCGGAGATACGCAGTATTTT
NA	TRBJ2-1	TRBV28	TRBD2	CASSSLAGVRNNEQFF	TGTGCCAGCAGTTCACTCGCGGGAGTAAGAAACAATGAGCAGTTCTTC
NA	TRBJ2-3	TRBV27	NA	CASSFGQGTDTQYF	TGTGCCAGCAGTTTCGGCCAGGGCACAGATACGCAGTATTTT
NA	TRBJ2-7	TRBV3-1/TRBV3-2	NA	CASSQGNSPSYEQYF	TGTGCCAGCAGCCAAGGGAACAGCCCATCCTACGAGCAGTACTTC
NA	TRBJ1-5	TRBV5-8	NA	CASSEGNRANHQPQHF	TGTGCCAGCAGCGAAGGGAACAGGGCAAACCATCAGCCCCAGCATTTT
once	TRBJ1-1	TRBV4-1	NA	CASSQAGSRGAEAFF	TGCGCCAGCAGCCAAGCGGGTTCCAGGGGTGCTGAAGCTTTCTTT
NA	TRBJ2-1	TRBV24-1	TRBD2	CATSDTGVAGGSYNEQFF	TGTGCCACCAGTGATACGGGGGTAGCGGGAGGGTCCTACAATGAGCAGTTCTTC
NA	TRBJ1-2	TRBV27	TRBD1	CASVMGQTIYGYTF	TGTGCCAGCGTAATGGGACAGACTATCTATGGCTACACCTTC
NA	TRBJ1-2	TRBV11-3	NA	CASSFRIGGNYGYTF	TGTGCCAGCAGCTTTAGAATAGGGGGTAACTATGGCTACACCTTC
NA	TRBJ1-1	TRBV7-6	TRBD1	CASSLFQGEMNTEAFF	TGTGCCAGCAGCTTATTCCAGGGGGAAATGAACACTGAAGCTTTCTTT
few	TRBJ2-2	TRBV3-1/TRBV3-2	NA	CASSQEDRKRATGELFF	TGTGCCAGCAGCCAGGAAGACCGGAAGCGGGCCACCGGGGAGCTGTTTTTT
NA	TRBJ2-5	TRBV6-5	NA	CAGGQGPGETQYF	TGTGCCGGTGGGCAGGGTCCAGGGGAGACCCAGTACTTC
NA	TRBJ2-2	TRBV6-2/TRBV6-3	NA	CASSYRGLNTGELFF	TGTGCCAGCAGTTACAGGGGCCTGAACACCGGGGAGCTGTTTTTT
NA	TRBJ2-3	TRBV7-9	NA	CASTPRDTQYF	TGTGCCAGCACCCCGAGGGATACGCAGTATTTT
NA	TRBJ2-5	TRBV3-1/TRBV3-2	NA	CASSQRGLETQYF	TGTGCCAGCAGCCAACGCGGGTTAGAGACCCAGTACTTC
NA	TRBJ1-5	TRBV28	TRBD1	CASSPTGGGQPQHF	TGTGCCAGCAGCCCTACAGGGGGCGGTCAGCCCCAGCATTTT
many	TRBJ2-5	TRBV19	TRBD1	CASSISAQGAGETQYF	TGTGCCAGTAGTATTTCGGCCCAGGGGGCAGGGGAGACCCAGTACTTC
NA	TRBJ2-2	TRBV11-3	TRBD2	CASSWTSGNTGELFF	TGTGCCAGCAGCTGGACTAGCGGTAACACCGGGGAGCTGTTTTTT
once	TRBJ2-3	TRBV30	NA	CAWRVKYTSTDTQYF	TGTGCCTGGAGGGTGAAGTATACTAGCACAGATACGCAGTATTTT
NA	TRBJ1-2	TRBV11-3	TRBD1	CASSLGQGVGYTF	TGTGCCAGCAGCTTGGGACAGGGGGTCGGCTACACCTTC
NA	TRBJ2-3	TRBV5-1	TRBD2	CASSYLAGSTDTQYF	TGCGCCAGCAGCTACTTAGCGGGAAGCACAGATACGCAGTATTTT
NA	TRBJ1-2	TRBV6-5	NA	CASSDQGGGNYGYTF	TGTGCCAGCAGCGATCAAGGGGGGGGAAACTATGGCTACACCTTC
NA	TRBJ2-1	TRBV10-2	TRBD2	CATTPGLAGEQFF	TGCGCCACCACTCCTGGACTAGCGGGAGAGCAGTTCTTC
NA	TRBJ2-3	TRBV24-1	NA	CATSGEYTDTQYF	TGTGCCACCAGTGGAGAATACACAGATACGCAGTATTTT
NA	TRBJ1-1	TRBV9	NA	CASSVAGQHTEAFF	TGTGCCAGCAGCGTTGCAGGGCAGCACACTGAAGCTTTCTTT
NA	TRBJ2-1	TRBV11-2	NA	CASSLPEREYNEQFF	TGTGCCAGCAGCTTACCTGAACGGGAATACAATGAGCAGTTCTTC
NA	TRBJ1-1	TRBV25-1	NA	CASSAIQGKNTEAFF	TGTGCCAGCAGTGCGATACAGGGCAAGAACACTGAAGCTTTCTTT
NA	TRBJ1-4	TRBV5-1	NA	CASSPSSTNEKLFF	TGCGCCAGCAGCCCCTCTTCAACTAATGAAAAACTGTTTTTT
many	TRBJ2-7	TRBV27	TRBD2	CASSEGLVGYEQYF	TGTGCCAGCAGCGAGGGACTAGTGGGGTACGAGCAGTACTTC
NA	TRBJ1-5	TRBV7-9	NA	CASSLGGSLRPQHF	TGTGCCAGCAGCTTAGGTGGGAGCCTCAGGCCCCAGCATTTT
NA	TRBJ2-1	TRBV7-9	NA	CASSLSGNNEQFF	TGTGCCAGCAGCTTAAGCGGTAACAATGAGCAGTTCTTC
few	TRBJ2-1	TRBV11-2	TRBD1	CASSLTGAWKNEQFF	TGTGCCAGCAGCTTGACAGGGGCCTGGAAAAATGAGCAGTTCTTC
few	TRBJ1-5	TRBV28	TRBD1	CASSSYRGTGQPQHF	TGTGCCAGCAGCTCCTACCGGGGGACAGGACAGCCCCAGCATTTT
NA	TRBJ1-4	TRBV28	NA	CASSLRRGSNEKLFF	TGTGCCAGCAGTCTCCGGAGAGGCAGTAATGAAAAACTGTTTTTT
few	TRBJ1-1	TRBV15	TRBD1	CATSSDRATEAFF	TGTGCCACCAGCAGCGACAGGGCGACTGAAGCTTTCTTT
NA	TRBJ2-3	TRBV11-3	TRBD1	CASNLRTGHSDTQYF	TGTGCCAGCAACCTTAGGACAGGGCATTCGGATACGCAGTATTTT
NA	TRBJ2-3	TRBV7-9	TRBD1	CASSLGGQGAGDTQYF	TGTGCCAGCAGCTTAGGGGGGCAGGGGGCAGGAGATACGCAGTATTTT
NA	TRBJ2-1	TRBV5-1	NA	CASRLSTYNEQFF	TGCGCCAGCAGGCTTAGCACCTACAATGAGCAGTTCTTC
NA	TRBJ1-1	TRBV3-1/TRBV3-2	NA	CASSMGGREAFF	TGTGCCAGCAGCATGGGAGGACGTGAAGCTTTCTTT
NA	TRBJ2-2	TRBV28	NA	CASTGLAKQVGELFF	TGTGCCAGCACGGGGCTAGCGAAACAAGTCGGGGAGCTGTTTTTT